One and the same sample provided the 32 T cell receptor beta chains below, sequenced in a study of radiation and T cells in renal cell carcinoma. Clones were sequenced by immunoSEQ multiplex PCR, and TCRdb holds only the in-frame ones, with some missing. The table has about 59,000 clones, 60% to 85% seen once. Time point meaning: baseline pretreatment blood. The treatment was: 15 Gy SBRT to primary tumor, nephrectomy 4 weeks later. The specimen was blood, collected from a patient whose treatment included radiotherapy and nephrectomy. The receptors come from a man aged 55 to 70 with renal cell carcinoma.

V gene TRBV27 combines with J gene TRBJ2-7, with 9 bases matching TRBD2. CDR3 length: 14 amino acids. The germline gives CDR1 MNHEY, CDR2 SMNVEV (reference sequence). Losses at the gene ends were 5 bases for V and 6 bases for J; bases not matched to a gene: 8. CDR3 sequence: CASSPLAGPGEQYV. As DNA, the CDR3 is TGTGCCAGCAGTCCCCTAGCGGGACCGGGCGAGCAGTACGTC.

This clone was observed a few times. CDR3 DNA: TGCGCCAGCAGTCAAGACAGTTATGGCTACACCTTC. Translated, it gives CASSQDSYGYTF. The chain employs TRBV23-1 and TRBJ1-2, with D perhaps matching TRBD1 (5 bases). TRBV23-1 carries the ORF label, with uncertain function. Trimming left V 2 bases short and J 5 bases short, with 6 bases between. The CDR3 is made up of 12 amino acids.

The V call is TRBV6-1, the J call TRBJ1-3, with no clear D. CDR1 MNHNS and CDR2 SASEGT come from the germline V gene. Trimming cost V 4 bases and J 0 bases, with 7 bases left between them. CDR3 length: 14 amino acids. The CDR3 here is CASSGVPSGNTIYF. The CDR3 bases are TGTGCCAGCAGTGGTGTCCCCTCTGGAAACACCATATATTTT.

This clone has only one observation. The gene calls are TRBV19 and TRBJ1-2; possible D gene TRBD1, 5 bases. Per the germline V gene, CDR1 is LNHDA and CDR2 is SQIVND (reference sequence). V was cut by 4 bases and J by 3 bases, with 15 bases left in between. The CDR3 is 15 residues long. CDR3 sequence (DNA): TGTGCCAGTAGTAGAGAGGTAGGGGTCTACTATGGCTACACCTTC. Protein product: CASSREVGVYYGYTF.

V gene TRBV27 combines with J gene TRBJ2-1; D remains ambiguous. Germline CDR1 and CDR2: MNHEY and SMNVEV (reference sequence). V lost 6 bases, J lost 15 bases, and 24 bases lay in between. The CDR3 runs to 14 residues. CDR3 loop: CASRPTTSDTEMFF. CDR3 nucleotide sequence: TGTGCCAGCAGACCTACGACCTCGGATACCGAGATGTTCTTC.

The chain has TRBV6-5 and TRBJ2-7; 10 nucleotides agree with TRBD1. Trimming cost V 5 bases and J 1 base; bases outside gene matches: 5. The CDR3 has 15 residues. The germline V gene has CDR1 MNHEY and CDR2 SVGAGI. The CDR3 here is CASSNWDRGSYEQYF. In DNA form, the CDR3 reads TGTGCCAGCAGTAACTGGGACAGGGGATCCTACGAGCAGTACTTC.

This clone showed up just a few times. The chain carries TRBV10-3 and TRBJ1-4; D not resolved. From germline, CDR1 is ENHRY and CDR2 SYGVKD. The CDR3 consists of 13 residues. V was pared by 3 bases and J by 0 bases, with 2 bases between. CDR3 sequence reads: CAISDATNEKLFF. DNA of the CDR3: TGTGCCATCAGTGATGCAACTAATGAAAAACTGTTTTTT.

This chain connects TRBV2 to TRBJ2-1; TRBD1 might be the D (5 bases). CDR3 length: 16 amino acids. V shed 5 bases and J shed 0 bases, with 14 bases lying between them. Germline V gene data show CDR1 as SNHLY and CDR2 as FYNNEI. The CDR3, as DNA: TGTGCCAGCAGTCGCGACAGCGAGAGCTCCTACAATGAGCAGTTCTTC. Its translation is CASSRDSESSYNEQFF.

V gene TRBV27 combines with J gene TRBJ2-4; D might be TRBD2 (6 bases). Trimming took off 7 bases at V and 15 bases at J, with 19 bases between the two ends. The CDR3 loop spans 12 amino acids. Germline assignment: CDR1 MNHEY and CDR2 SMNVEV (reference sequence). CDR3 nucleotide sequence: TGTGCCAGCACCTCCCAGGCGGGAAACCCGTACTTC. As protein: CASTSQAGNPYF.

The CDR3 is CAWSVRGSNEQFF. In DNA, the CDR3 is TGTGCCTGGAGCGTTAGGGGTTCCAATGAGCAGTTCTTC. This chain joins TRBV30 and TRBJ2-1, with D possibly matching TRBD1 (5 bases). The CDR3 totals 13 residues. Per germline, CDR1 GTSNPN and CDR2 SVGIG (reference sequence). Trimming took off 3 bases at V and 6 bases at J, with 12 bases between the two ends.

The sample holds one count of this clone. This chain uses TRBV5-6 with TRBJ1-4, with D possibly being TRBD1 (5 bases). Looked up from germline, CDR1 is SGHDT and CDR2 is YYEEEE. The CDR3 is made up of 14 amino acids. Trimming pared 4 bases from V and 5 bases from J, leaving 12 bases between. CDR3 sequence reads: CASSPWGVNEKLFF. The CDR3 nucleotides are TGTGCCAGCAGCCCTTGGGGCGTGAATGAAAAACTGTTTTTT.

This chain links TRBV6-5 with TRBJ1-1, with D hard to call. Germline-derived CDR1 and CDR2 are MNHEY and SVGAGI. The length of the CDR3 is 12 residues. Trimming shortened V by 6 bases and J by 8 bases, and 13 bases separated the two germline ends. The CDR3 sequence: CASSQGPREAFF. The CDR3 DNA follows: TGTGCCAGCAGCCAAGGGCCGCGAGAAGCTTTCTTT.

The rearrangement links TRBV30 to TRBJ1-5, with D possibly matching TRBD1 (5 bases). Trimming pared 2 bases from V and 7 bases from J, leaving 12 bases between. The CDR3 runs to 13 residues. Germline lookup yields CDR1 GTSNPN and CDR2 SVGIG (reference sequence). CDR3 loop: CAWSIGVQQPQHF. CDR3 DNA: TGTGCCTGGAGTATAGGGGTTCAACAGCCCCAGCATTTT.

The genes are TRBV4-1 and TRBJ1-4; TRBD1 aligns across 8 bases. The CDR3 extends over 17 amino acids. V gave up 0 bases and J gave up 4 bases; unmatched junction bases: 7. Per the germline V gene, CDR1 is MGHRA and CDR2 is YSYEKL. Here the CDR3 reads CASSQDSRGPGNEKLFF. CDR3 nucleotides: TGCGCCAGCAGCCAAGATTCCAGGGGGCCGGGTAATGAAAAACTGTTTTTT.

The rearrangement links TRBV5-6 to TRBJ2-5; 7 nucleotides line up with TRBD2. Germline assignment: CDR1 SGHDT and CDR2 YYEEEE. This CDR3 is 15 amino acids long. The V segment lost 5 bases and the J segment 5 bases; nucleotides outside the gene matches: 12. The CDR3: CASSLIREVVETQYF. CDR3 sequence (DNA): TGTGCCAGCAGTTTGATTCGGGAGGTGGTGGAGACCCAGTACTTC.

The chain employs TRBV7-6 and TRBJ2-5; no clear D gene. This CDR3 spans 11 amino acids. The V end lost 4 bases, the J end lost 2 bases, and 2 bases lay between the germline ends. Germline V lookup: CDR1 SGHVS, CDR2 FNYEAQ. Written as DNA, the CDR3 is TGTGCCAGCAGCTCTCAAGAGACCCAGTACTTC. Translated, it gives CASSSQETQYF.

V usage is TRBV29-1 and J usage is TRBJ1-2, with D tentatively TRBD1 (6 bases). Trimming took 7 bases from V and 8 from J, leaving 17 bases between them. Germline lookup yields CDR1 SQVTM and CDR2 ANQGSEA. The CDR3 covers 12 residues. This chain's CDR3 is CSAGTPFGGYTF. CDR3 DNA sequence: TGCAGCGCAGGGACACCATTCGGCGGCTACACCTTC.

The V gene is TRBV5-6, the J gene TRBJ2-2, with D uncertain. Germline V gene sequence: CDR1 SGHDT, CDR2 YYEEEE. The CDR3 totals 14 residues. The V and J ends lost 2 bases and 4 bases respectively, with 9 bases between them. Here the CDR3 DNA reads TGTGCCAGCAGCTTAAGGTCTGCCACCGGGGAGCTGTTTTTT. It specifies CASSLRSATGELFF. The full variable domain, with the rest looked up from reference TRBV5-6 and TRBJ2-2, is DAGVTQSPTHLIKTRGQQVTLRCSPKSGHDTVSWYQQALGQGPQFIFQYYEEEERQRGNFPDRFSGHQFPNYSSELNVNALLLGDSALYLCASSLRSATGELFFGEGSRLTVL.

This clone was recorded once. CDR3 sequence: CASTSGTGVYIQYF. In DNA form, the CDR3 reads TGTGCCAGCACTTCCGGGACAGGGGTTTACATTCAGTACTTC. This chain connects TRBV2 to TRBJ2-4; 10 bases align to TRBD1. The germline gives CDR1 SNHLY, CDR2 FYNNEI. V shed 7 bases and J 8 bases; nucleotides not matched to a gene: 8. The CDR3 contains 14 residues.

V and J are TRBV5-1 and TRBJ2-5; TRBD1 agrees at 8 bases. This CDR3 is 15 amino acids long. V was pared by 0 bases and J by 2 bases, with 3 bases of the junction left unmatched. CDR1 and CDR2 (germline): SGHRS, YFSETQ. The CDR3 sequence: CASSLGGQVQETQYF. The CDR3 coding sequence is TGCGCCAGCAGCTTGGGGGGACAGGTTCAAGAGACCCAGTACTTC.

This clone was found once. The chain is built from TRBV30 and TRBJ1-3, with a weak D call TRBD1 (5 bases). The CDR3 contains 14 residues. Trimming shortened V by 1 base and J by 4 bases, and 11 bases separated the two germline ends. The V gene's germline CDR1 is GTSNPN and CDR2 SVGIG (reference sequence). CDR3: CAWSGGVGGNTIYF. The DNA for the CDR3 is TGTGCCTGGAGTGGGGGGGTCGGGGGAAACACCATATATTTT.

The genes are TRBV5-1 and TRBJ2-2; the D gene is possibly TRBD1 (5 bases). The V end was cut by 2 bases, the J end by 4 bases, with 15 bases between. The CDR3 is made up of 16 amino acids. Germline CDR1 SGHRS, CDR2 YFSETQ. The CDR3 DNA follows: TGCGCCAGCAGCTTTTCCAGGGTTGGCGGCACCGGGGAGCTGTTTTTT. Translated, it gives CASSFSRVGGTGELFF.

The chain uses TRBV5-1 and TRBJ2-6; 13 bases agree with TRBD2. Trimming cost V 6 bases and J 2 bases; bases outside gene matches: 8. The CDR3 is 18 amino acids. Germline lookup yields CDR1 SGHRS and CDR2 YFSETQ. The CDR3 spells CASTRSGLAGTGANVLTF. Here the CDR3 DNA reads TGCGCCAGCACCCGGTCGGGACTAGCGGGAACTGGGGCCAACGTCCTGACTTTC.

This chain joins TRBV30 and TRBJ1-5; no firm D call. The CDR3 covers 14 residues. V lost 0 bases and J lost 1, with 7 bases in between. Germline-derived CDR1 and CDR2 are GTSNPN and SVGIG (reference sequence). The CDR3 is CAWSVLGSNQPQHF. DNA of the CDR3: TGTGCCTGGAGTGTACTGGGGAGCAATCAGCCCCAGCATTTT.

This clone appeared a single time. The V call is TRBV9, the J call TRBJ1-2; D perhaps matches TRBD1 (5 bases). CDR3 length equals 14 residues. The germline V gene has CDR1 SGDLS and CDR2 YYNGEE. V gave up 3 bases and J gave up 4 bases, with 13 bases separating them. The CDR3 coding sequence is TGTGCCAGCAGCGACCGGGACGGACTCTATGGCTACACCTTC. This sequence encodes CASSDRDGLYGYTF. The full variable domain, rest sourced from reference TRBV9 and TRBJ1-2, is DSGVTQTPKHLITATGQRVTLRCSPRSGDLSVYWYQQSLDQGLQFLIQYYNGEERAKGNILERFSAQQFPDLHSELNLSSLELGDSALYFCASSDRDGLYGYTFGSGTRLTVV.

The genes are TRBV7-2 and TRBJ1-3; D may be TRBD1 (6 bases). Looked up from germline, CDR1 is SGHTA and CDR2 is FQGNSA. The CDR3 spans 12 residues. In DNA form, the CDR3 reads TGTGTGAGCCGGGACACAGGAAACACCATATATTTT. Translated, it gives CVSRDTGNTIYF.

V usage is TRBV30 and J usage is TRBJ1-1; 8 bases are shared with TRBD1. Trimming took 4 bases from V and 3 from J; bases not matched to a gene: 4. CDR3 length: 13 residues. Germline V gene data show CDR1 as GTSNPN and CDR2 as SVGIG (reference sequence). The CDR3 nucleotides read TGTGCCTGGACTAGACAGGGGTACACTGAAGCTTTCTTT. Encoded protein: CAWTRQGYTEAFF.

The chain is built from TRBV11-3 and TRBJ1-1; D unclear. The CDR3 contains 13 residues. The germline gives CDR1 SGHNT, CDR2 YENEEA. V dropped 2 bases and J dropped 1 base, with 5 bases sitting between them. This CDR3 reads CASSLLANTEAFF. CDR3 nucleotides: TGTGCCAGCAGCTTATTGGCGAACACTGAAGCTTTCTTT.

This clone showed up just a few times. V and J are TRBV18 and TRBJ2-7; 11 nucleotides match TRBD1. This CDR3 has 15 amino acids. Germline CDR1 reads KGHSH; CDR2 reads LQKENI. With 2 bases clipped from V and 0 bases from J, the junction kept 0 bases outside the gene matches. This CDR3 is CASSPGTGGSYEQYF. The CDR3 bases are TGTGCCAGCTCACCAGGGACAGGGGGCTCCTACGAGCAGTACTTC.

J is TRBJ2-3 and V is TRBV7-2; TRBD2 is a possible D gene (5 bases). V was clipped by 4 bases and J by 4 bases, with 15 bases between them. The CDR3 is made up of 15 amino acids. Germline V gives CDR1 SGHTA, CDR2 FQGNSA. The CDR3 loop reads CASSSSGRRADTQYF. The CDR3 nucleotides read TGTGCCAGCAGCTCCAGTGGGAGAAGGGCAGATACGCAGTATTTT.

The chain carries TRBV30 and TRBJ2-7; D is unresolved. The V gene lost 0 bases and the J gene lost 3 bases, with 3 bases spanning the gap. CDR3 length: 11 residues. Germline CDR1 GTSNPN, CDR2 SVGIG (reference sequence). The CDR3 protein is CAWSVVYEQYF. The CDR3 DNA reads as TGTGCCTGGAGTGTAGTCTACGAGCAGTACTTC.

This clone was recorded a few times. The chain is built from TRBV19 and TRBJ1-5, with 8 bases lining up with TRBD1. The CDR3 has 17 residues. Unmatched junction bases numbered 12, after V lost 6 bases and J lost 2 bases. The germline CDR1 and CDR2 sequences are LNHDA and SQIVND (reference sequence). CDR3 in DNA: TGTGCCAGTAGGGCGGTGCGGACAGGGTGGGGCAATCAGCCCCAGCATTTT. The encoded protein is CASRAVRTGWGNQPQHF.